This T cell receptor (beta chain) originates from a study of OX40 agonist ivuxolimab in advanced cancers. Libraries were prepared by immunoSEQ multiplex PCR; TCRdb keeps only in-frame clonotypes and omits some of them. The sample gives 45,000 or so clones, around 87% of which show up once; roughly 10% is in the top ten. The CDR3 contains 19 residues. V lost 0 bases and J 3 bases, leaving 23 bases between the germline ends. Germline lookup yields CDR1 MGHRA and CDR2 YSYEKL. The material sequenced was CD4+ or CD8+ T cells sorted from blood, taken in a trial of the OX40 agonist ivuxolimab. The J gene is TRBJ1-1, the V gene TRBV4-1, with D tentatively TRBD1 (5 bases). The clonotype comes from an adult with an advanced solid tumor such as melanoma, head and neck, liver or kidney cancer. The CDR3 region has the DNA TGCGCCAGCAGCCAAGATAGTTTGGTGGGCGTGGGGCCGGACACTGAAGCTTTCTTT. Translated, it gives CASSQDSLVGVGPDTEAFF.